The entry below gives a single T cell receptor beta chain sequence along with its context. The CDR3 runs to 13 residues. Germline V gene data show CDR1 as MNHEY and CDR2 as SVGAGI. The V and J ends lost 5 bases and 7 bases, in that order; junction bases with no gene match: 4. Data came from immunoSEQ multiplex PCR; TCRdb stores just in-frame clones and leaves some out. The sample contains 150,000 or so clones, roughly nine tenths of which appear only once. The sample is drawn from a study of T cell responses to AZD1222 COVID-19 vaccine. This TCR was sampled from an adult in good health. This specimen was peripheral blood, taken on day 0 of AZD1222 vaccination. The chain employs TRBV6-5 and TRBJ2-1; TRBD2 aligns across 8 bases. The CDR3 DNA is TGTGCCAGCAGTACGGGGGGGAGAAATGAGCAGTTCTTC. Its translation: CASSTGGRNEQFF.